These 15 T cell receptor beta chains were sequenced from one sample in a study of blood T cell repertoires in COVID-19. The assay was immunoSEQ multiplex PCR, and TCRdb's table has in-frame clones only and misses some. This sample has 250,000 or so clones; 75% to 90% occur once, and the top ten carry around 1%. The sequenced sample consisted of PBMCs or T cells enriched from blood (not recorded which). The receptor source for this set is a man aged 50 to 59 who had been exposed to COVID-19.

The chain uses TRBV18 and TRBJ1-5; a weak D match, TRBD1 (5 bases). V dropped 8 bases and J dropped 5 bases, with 13 bases sitting between them. Germline CDR1 is KGHSH and CDR2 is LQKENI. The CDR3 is made up of 13 amino acids. CDR3 coding DNA: TGTGCCAGCCGATTTGACAGCCATCAGCCCCAGCATTTT. Amino acids: CASRFDSHQPQHF.

The V gene is TRBV19, the J gene TRBJ2-5; 7 bases are shared with TRBD1. V shed 4 bases and J 4 bases; nucleotides not matched to a gene: 12. This CDR3 spans 16 amino acids. Looked up from germline, CDR1 is LNHDA and CDR2 is SQIVND (reference sequence). CDR3 loop: CASSTHLGTARETQYF. CDR3 bases: TGTGCCAGTAGTACCCACTTAGGGACAGCCAGAGAGACCCAGTACTTC.

The chain couples TRBV9 to TRBJ2-3; D call uncertain. From germline, CDR1 is SGDLS and CDR2 YYNGEE. Trimming removed 0 bases at V and 5 bases at J, with 10 bases between. This CDR3 spans 14 amino acids. The CDR3 here is CASSVESVRDTQYF. The CDR3 coding sequence is TGTGCCAGCAGCGTAGAGAGTGTTCGAGATACGCAGTATTTT.

The chain couples TRBV9 to TRBJ2-2; 11 bases line up with TRBD2. The V and J ends lost 0 bases and 0 bases, in that order; junction bases with no gene match: 4. The CDR3 has 18 residues. Germline CDR1 reads SGDLS; CDR2 reads YYNGEE. CDR3 amino acids: CASSVVRSGGANTGELFF. In DNA form, the CDR3 reads TGTGCCAGCAGCGTAGTACGTAGCGGGGGGGCGAACACCGGGGAGCTGTTTTTT.

The CDR3 loop is CAWSDIGSGNTIYF. CDR3 in DNA: TGTGCCTGGAGTGATATCGGCTCTGGAAACACCATATATTTT. The chain has TRBV30 and TRBJ1-3; D is undetermined. Deletions cut 1 base from V and 0 bases from J, with 7 bases between. Germline V gives CDR1 GTSNPN, CDR2 SVGIG (reference sequence). The length of the CDR3 is 14 residues.

This chain joins TRBV10-3 and TRBJ1-4; D is possibly TRBD1 (6 bases). CDR1 and CDR2 (germline): ENHRY, SYGVKD. The CDR3 is 19 amino acids. Trimming left V 5 bases short and J 4 bases short, with 26 bases between. CDR3 sequence: CAISPSALGLQGYNEKLFF. In DNA, the CDR3 is TGTGCCATCAGTCCCTCGGCCCTAGGCTTACAGGGCTATAATGAAAAACTGTTTTTT.

The V call is TRBV11-3, the J call TRBJ2-2, with D maybe TRBD2 (6 bases). The germline V and J ends were trimmed by 5 bases and 7 bases, with 14 bases remaining between them. Germline V gene data show CDR1 as SGHNT and CDR2 as YENEEA. The CDR3 has 14 amino acids. CDR3 in amino acids: CASSPREFGGELFF. The CDR3 DNA reads TGTGCCAGCAGCCCCCGGGAGTTTGGCGGGGAGCTGTTTTTT.

The chain employs TRBV5-1 and TRBJ2-5; D is perhaps TRBD1 (7 bases). This CDR3 is built from 13 residues. V lost 5 bases, J lost 4 bases, and 12 bases lay in between. The germline V gene has CDR1 SGHRS and CDR2 YFSETQ. DNA of the CDR3: TGCGCCAGCAGTCGGCAGGGGGGAGAGACCCAGTACTTC. Translating gives CASSRQGGETQYF.

This chain links TRBV7-9 with TRBJ2-3; 7 bases agree with TRBD1. Trimming took 3 bases from V and 5 from J; bases not matched to a gene: 11. CDR3 length: 16 amino acids. Germline assignment: CDR1 SEHNR and CDR2 FQNEAQ (reference sequence). CDR3: CASSLTGKGTGDTQYF. The CDR3 nucleotides read TGTGCCAGCAGCTTGACAGGGAAGGGTACCGGAGATACGCAGTATTTT.

This chain joins TRBV24-1 and TRBJ2-5, with a possible D match to TRBD1 (6 bases). This CDR3 comprises 15 residues. The germline V gene has CDR1 KGHDR and CDR2 SFDVKD. V was clipped by 5 bases and J by 1 base, with 13 bases between them. CDR3 loop: CATSAQGQPQETQYF. For the CDR3, the DNA is TGTGCCACCAGTGCCCAAGGACAGCCCCAAGAGACCCAGTACTTC.

V gene TRBV19 combines with J gene TRBJ1-1, with D unclear. Germline V gives CDR1 LNHDA, CDR2 SQIVND (reference sequence). The CDR3 covers 13 residues. With 6 bases removed from V and 8 bases from J, the gap between germline ends came to 16 bases. The CDR3 sequence is CASSPQWASEAFF. The CDR3 DNA follows: TGTGCCAGTAGCCCTCAGTGGGCGTCCGAAGCTTTCTTT.

This clone has at least ten counts. The CDR3 coding sequence is TGCGCCAGCAGCTTGGAACAGATTGGCCATAGGGGCGGGGAGCTGTTTTTT. Amino acid sequence: CASSLEQIGHRGGELFF. The rearrangement joins TRBV5-1 to TRBJ2-2; TRBD1 might be the D (5 bases). Trimming took off 0 bases at V and 7 bases at J, with 19 bases between the two ends. This CDR3 spans 17 amino acids. Germline values: CDR1 SGHRS, CDR2 YFSETQ.

This chain uses TRBV19 with TRBJ1-4; weak D call: TRBD1 (6 bases). The CDR3 is 14 residues long. CDR1 is LNHDA, CDR2 SQIVND, per germline (reference sequence). Trimming removed 3 bases from V and 5 bases from J, with 10 bases in between. The CDR3 protein is CASSIIGGNEKLFF. CDR3 in DNA: TGTGCCAGTAGTATCATAGGGGGAAATGAAAAACTGTTTTTT.

V and J are TRBV24-1 and TRBJ1-1; TRBD1 aligns across 8 bases. With V trimmed by 1 base and J by 1 base, 7 bases remained unmatched. There are 17 residues in the CDR3. The germline CDR1 and CDR2 sequences are KGHDR and SFDVKD. The CDR3 spells CATSDFRTGMGNTEAFF. As DNA, the CDR3 is TGTGCCACCAGTGATTTCCGGACAGGGATGGGGAACACTGAAGCTTTCTTT.

This chain joins TRBV9 and TRBJ2-1, with D hard to call. Trimming left V 4 bases short and J 8 bases short, with 13 bases between. The CDR3 is made up of 13 amino acids. CDR1 is SGDLS, CDR2 YYNGEE, per germline. The CDR3 loop reads CASSLSSYDEQFF. The CDR3 DNA is TGTGCCAGCAGCCTGTCCTCTTATGATGAGCAGTTCTTC. The whole variable domain, remainder taken from reference TRBV9 and TRBJ2-1, is DSGVTQTPKHLITATGQRVTLRCSPRSGDLSVYWYQQSLDQGLQFLIQYYNGEERAKGNILERFSAQQFPDLHSELNLSSLELGDSALYFCASSLSSYDEQFFGPGTRLTVL.